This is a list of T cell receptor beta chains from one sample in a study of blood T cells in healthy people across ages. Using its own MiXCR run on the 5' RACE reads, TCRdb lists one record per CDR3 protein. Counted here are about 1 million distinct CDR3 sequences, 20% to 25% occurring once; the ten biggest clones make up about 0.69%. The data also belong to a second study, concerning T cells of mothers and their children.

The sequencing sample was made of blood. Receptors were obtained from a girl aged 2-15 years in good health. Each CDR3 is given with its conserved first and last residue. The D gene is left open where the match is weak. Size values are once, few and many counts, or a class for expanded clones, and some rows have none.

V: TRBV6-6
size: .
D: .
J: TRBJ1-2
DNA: TGTGCCAGCAACTACTCCTATGGCTACACCTTC
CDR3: CASNYSYGYTF

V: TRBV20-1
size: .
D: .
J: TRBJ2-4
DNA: TGCAGTGCTAGGGCTTTTTCCCCAGATCGGGGCAAAAACATTCAGTACTTC
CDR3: CSARAFSPDRGKNIQYF

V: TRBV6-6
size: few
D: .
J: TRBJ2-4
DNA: TGTGCCAGCAGTTACCCCAGCGTTCAGTACTTC
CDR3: CASSYPSVQYF

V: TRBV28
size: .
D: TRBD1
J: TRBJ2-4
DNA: TGTGCCAGCAGTTTCCCTGGACAGGGTATAGAGAACATTCAGTACTTC
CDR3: CASSFPGQGIENIQYF

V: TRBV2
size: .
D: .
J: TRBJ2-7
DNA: TGTGCCAGCAGCCCTAACGGAGGCAGCCTTACCTACGAGCAGTACTTC
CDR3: CASSPNGGSLTYEQYF

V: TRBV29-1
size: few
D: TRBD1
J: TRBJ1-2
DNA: TGCAGCGTACTAGGGACAGCTATTGGGGTGACCTTC
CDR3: CSVLGTAIGVTF

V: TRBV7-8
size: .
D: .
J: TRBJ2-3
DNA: TGTGCCAGCAGCTTAGAACTAAAAGGCACAGGTACGCAGTATTTT
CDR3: CASSLELKGTGTQYF

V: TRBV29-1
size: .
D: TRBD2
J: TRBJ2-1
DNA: TGCAGCGCCCCGGCGGCGGGAGACGACTACAATGAGCAGTTCTTC
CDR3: CSAPAAGDDYNEQFF

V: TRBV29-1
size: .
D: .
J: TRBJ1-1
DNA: TGCAGCGTTGAAGACGGACTGCACACTGAAGCTTTCTTT
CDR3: CSVEDGLHTEAFF

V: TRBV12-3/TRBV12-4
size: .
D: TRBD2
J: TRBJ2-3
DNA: TGTGCCAGCAGTTTAGGTAGCGGGCTCACAGATACGCAGTATTTT
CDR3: CASSLGSGLTDTQYF

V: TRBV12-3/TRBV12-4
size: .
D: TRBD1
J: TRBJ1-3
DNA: TGTGCCAGCAGTGCGGGACAGGGGGCGATCCTCTCTGGAAACACCATATATTTT
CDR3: CASSAGQGAILSGNTIYF

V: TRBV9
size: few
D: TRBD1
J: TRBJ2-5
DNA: TGTGCCAGCAGCGTAGTAGGGGGCCACCAAGAGACCCAGTACTTC
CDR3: CASSVVGGHQETQYF

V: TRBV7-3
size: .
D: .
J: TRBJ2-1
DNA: TGTGCCAGCAGCCTGGGACTGACAAGCTACAATGAGCAGTTCTTC
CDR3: CASSLGLTSYNEQFF

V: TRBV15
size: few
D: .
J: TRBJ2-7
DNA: TGTGCCACCAGCAGAGATTGGGGGCAGTCCTACGAGCAGTACTTC
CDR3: CATSRDWGQSYEQYF

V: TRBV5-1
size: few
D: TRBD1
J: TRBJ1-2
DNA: TGCGCCAGCAGCTTGGTATCCGGGACAGGGAGATATGGCTACACCTTC
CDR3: CASSLVSGTGRYGYTF

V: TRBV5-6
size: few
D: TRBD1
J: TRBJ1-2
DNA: TGTGCCAGCACCGGTCCGGGACAGTTATCAACCTATGGCTACACCTTC
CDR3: CASTGPGQLSTYGYTF

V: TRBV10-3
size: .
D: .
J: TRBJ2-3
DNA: TGTGCCATCAGTGAGTCGATTTACGGGATACGCACAGATACGCAGTATTTT
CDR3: CAISESIYGIRTDTQYF

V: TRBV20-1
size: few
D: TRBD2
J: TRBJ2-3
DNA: TGCAGTGCTAGCGAGCTAGCGGCAGATACGCAGTATTTT
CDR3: CSASELAADTQYF

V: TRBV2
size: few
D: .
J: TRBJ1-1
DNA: TGTGCCAGCAGCGACAGACGGTTGAACACTGAAGCTTTCTTT
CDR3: CASSDRRLNTEAFF

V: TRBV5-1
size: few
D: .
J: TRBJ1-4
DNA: TGCGCCAGCAGCTTCTATTCCGTGGGGGGAAAACTGTTTTTT
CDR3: CASSFYSVGGKLFF

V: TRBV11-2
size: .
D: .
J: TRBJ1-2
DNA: TGTGCCAGCAGCTTGAATGACAGAAGCACCTTC
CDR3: CASSLNDRSTF

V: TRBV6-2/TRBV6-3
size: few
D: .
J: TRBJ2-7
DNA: TGTGCCAGCAGTTACTCCCCGGGCGGATACGAGCAGTACTTC
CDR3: CASSYSPGGYEQYF

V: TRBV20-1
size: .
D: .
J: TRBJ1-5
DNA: TGCAGTGCTCGCCCAGGGGTCAATCAGCCCCAGCATTTT
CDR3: CSARPGVNQPQHF

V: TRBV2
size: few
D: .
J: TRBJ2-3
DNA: TGTGCCAGCAGTCTTCGGGACAACAGGCAAGATACGCAGTATTTT
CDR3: CASSLRDNRQDTQYF

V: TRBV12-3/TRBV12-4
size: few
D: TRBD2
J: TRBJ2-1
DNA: TGTGCCAGCAGATGGGGGCGGGAGGGCAATGAGCAGTTCTTC
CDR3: CASRWGREGNEQFF

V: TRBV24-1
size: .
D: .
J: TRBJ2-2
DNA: TGTGCCACCAGTGGGGTCACAGGGATCAGCGGGGAGCTGTTTTTT
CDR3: CATSGVTGISGELFF

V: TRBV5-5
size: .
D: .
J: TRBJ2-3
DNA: TGTGCCAGCAGGCAATATCGGGGGGATACGCAGTATTTT
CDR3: CASRQYRGDTQYF

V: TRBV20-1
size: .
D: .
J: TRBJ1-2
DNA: TGCAGTTCAACATATGGCTACACCTTC
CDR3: CSSTYGYTF

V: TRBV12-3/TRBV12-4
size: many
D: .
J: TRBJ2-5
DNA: TGTGCCAGCAGCTTAGGGAGGGAGACCCAGTACTTC
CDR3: CASSLGRETQYF

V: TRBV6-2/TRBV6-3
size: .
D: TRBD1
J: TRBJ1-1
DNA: TGTGCCAGCAGCATGGACAGGGTGAGAACTGAAGCTTTCTTT
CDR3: CASSMDRVRTEAFF

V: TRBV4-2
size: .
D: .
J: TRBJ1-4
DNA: TGTGCCAGCAGCAGAGGCGAGGGCACTAATGAAAAACTGTTTTTT
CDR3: CASSRGEGTNEKLFF

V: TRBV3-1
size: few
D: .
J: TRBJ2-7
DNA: TGTGCCAGCAGCCCTCCGTGGGGGCTCGGAGCCTACGAGCAGTACTTC
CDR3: CASSPPWGLGAYEQYF

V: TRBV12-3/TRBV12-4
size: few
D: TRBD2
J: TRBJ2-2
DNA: TGTGCCAGCAGTTCGGGAGGGCCCGGGGAGCTGTTTTTT
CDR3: CASSSGGPGELFF

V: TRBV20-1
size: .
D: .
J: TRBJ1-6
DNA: TGCAGTGCTCCCCCTAGGGCGACAGGTTATAATTCACCCCTCCACTTT
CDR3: CSAPPRATGYNSPLHF

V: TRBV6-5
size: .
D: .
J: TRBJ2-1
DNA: TGTGCCAGCAGTTACGAGGCTTCCGGGAGAGGGGGGGAATACAATGAGCAGTTCTTC
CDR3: CASSYEASGRGGEYNEQFF

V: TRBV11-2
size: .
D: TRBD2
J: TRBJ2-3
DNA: TGTGCCAGCAGCCATGGGACTAGCGGGAGATCAGATACGCAGTATTTT
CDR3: CASSHGTSGRSDTQYF

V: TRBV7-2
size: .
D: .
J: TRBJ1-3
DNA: TGTGCCAGCGGACTAGCTGGAAACACCATATATTTT
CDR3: CASGLAGNTIYF

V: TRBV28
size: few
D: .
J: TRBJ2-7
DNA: TGTGCCAGCAGTTTTTCGGACAGATCCTACGAGCAGTACTTC
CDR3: CASSFSDRSYEQYF

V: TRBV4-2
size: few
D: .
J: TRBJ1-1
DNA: TGTGCCAGCAGCCAAGGAATCTTGGGTGAAACTGAAGCTTTCTTT
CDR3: CASSQGILGETEAFF

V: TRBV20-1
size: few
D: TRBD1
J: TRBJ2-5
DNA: TGCAGTGCTCCAAAGGTTGGGACAGCGGAGACCCAGTACTTC
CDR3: CSAPKVGTAETQYF

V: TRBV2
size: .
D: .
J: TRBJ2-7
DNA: TGTGCCGGGGCAAGCCGACGGACCAGCTCCTACGAGCAGTACTTC
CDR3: CAGASRRTSSYEQYF

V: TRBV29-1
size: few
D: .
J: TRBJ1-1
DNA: TGCAGCGTTGATATCAGGTTGACCACTGAAGCTTTCTTT
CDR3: CSVDIRLTTEAFF

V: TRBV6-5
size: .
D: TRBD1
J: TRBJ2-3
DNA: TGTGCCAGCAGGCAGGACAGGTTTAGCACAGATACGCAGTATTTT
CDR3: CASRQDRFSTDTQYF

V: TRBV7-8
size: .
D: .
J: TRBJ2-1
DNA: TGTGCCAGCAGCTTAGGGCCGGGGGAGCCTAACAATGAGCAGTTCTTC
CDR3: CASSLGPGEPNNEQFF

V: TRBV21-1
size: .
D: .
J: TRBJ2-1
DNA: TGTGCCAGCAGCAACACTGGGGAGAATGAGCAGTTCTTC
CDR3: CASSNTGENEQFF

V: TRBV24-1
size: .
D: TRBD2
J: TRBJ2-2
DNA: TGTGCCACCAGTGATTTGACTAGCGGGGGGGACACCGGGGAGCTGTTTTTT
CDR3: CATSDLTSGGDTGELFF

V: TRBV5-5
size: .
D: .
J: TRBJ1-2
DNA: TGTGCCAGCAGCTTGGAGGTTGGGCGGGACTATGGCTACACCTTC
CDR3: CASSLEVGRDYGYTF

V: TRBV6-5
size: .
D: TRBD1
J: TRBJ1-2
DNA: TGTGCCAGCACCCTGGGACAGGGAAGGGGCTACACCTTC
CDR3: CASTLGQGRGYTF

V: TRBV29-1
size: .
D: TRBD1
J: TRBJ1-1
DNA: TGCAGCGTTACCAGGGGGGAGGCTTTCTTT
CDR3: CSVTRGEAFF

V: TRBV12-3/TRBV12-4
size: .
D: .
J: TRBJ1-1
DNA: TGTGCCAGCAGTTCCCCTCTTGGCACTGAAGCTTTCTTT
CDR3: CASSSPLGTEAFF

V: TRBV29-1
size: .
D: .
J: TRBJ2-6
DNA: TGCAGCGGCCCCTCCGTCCTGACTTTC
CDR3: CSGPSVLTF

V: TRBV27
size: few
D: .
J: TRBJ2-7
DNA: TGTGCCAGCAGCCCTTCGGCGGGATCTTGGGAAGAGCAGTACTTC
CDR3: CASSPSAGSWEEQYF

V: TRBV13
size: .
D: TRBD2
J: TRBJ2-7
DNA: TGTGCCAGCAGCTTGCTTCGCGGGGGATCCTACGAGCAGTACTTC
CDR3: CASSLLRGGSYEQYF

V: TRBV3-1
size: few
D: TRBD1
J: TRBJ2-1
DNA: TGTGCCAGCAGCGCCCCGGGACAGGGATCAGCTGGGCAGTTCTTC
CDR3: CASSAPGQGSAGQFF

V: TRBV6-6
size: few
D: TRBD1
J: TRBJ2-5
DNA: TGTGCCAGCAGCCACAGGGGGAGTTTGGGGGAGACCCAGTACTTC
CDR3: CASSHRGSLGETQYF

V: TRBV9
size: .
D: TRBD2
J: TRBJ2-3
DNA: TGTGCCTGCAGCGTAGACGGCGGGAGGGCCCCAGATACGCAGTATTTT
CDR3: CACSVDGGRAPDTQYF

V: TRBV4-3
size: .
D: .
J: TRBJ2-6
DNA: TGCGCCAGCAGCCAAGATCGGGCAGCGCGCTCTGGGGCCAACGTCCTGACTTTC
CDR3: CASSQDRAARSGANVLTF

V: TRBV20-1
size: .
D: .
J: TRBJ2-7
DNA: TGCAGTGCTAGAGAGACGACAGCCTACGAGCAGTACTTC
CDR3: CSARETTAYEQYF

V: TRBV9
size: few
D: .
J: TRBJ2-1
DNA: TGTGCCAGCAGCCTATTGACAGTGGACAATGAGCAGTTCTTC
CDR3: CASSLLTVDNEQFF